Here is one TCR beta chain with its context. Germline CDR1 reads SQVTM; CDR2 reads ANQGSEA. The V segment lost 2 bases and the J segment 5 bases; nucleotides outside the gene matches: 7. This CDR3 has 15 residues. This entry belongs to a study of hypomethylating agent response in myelodysplastic syndrome. Measured with immunoSEQ multiplex PCR; TCRdb has only the in-frame clones, and not every one. Here the sample spans about 960 clones, approximately 78% being singletons. The chain recombines TRBV29-1 with TRBJ2-5; TRBD1 agrees at 11 bases. The clonotype originates from a human donor with myelodysplastic syndrome. The specimen was bone marrow, collected before or after starting hypomethylating agent treatment for myelodysplastic syndrome (not recorded which). CDR3 amino acids: CSVEPDRGRVETQYF. The DNA of the CDR3 is TGCAGCGTTGAACCGGACAGGGGGCGTGTGGAGACCCAGTACTTC.